This record looks at one TCR beta chain sequence and its context. This entry comes from a study of T cells after yellow fever vaccination. Per the germline V gene, CDR1 is SQVTM and CDR2 is ANQGSEA. The V segment lost 7 bases and the J segment 1 base; nucleotides outside the gene matches: 2. The CDR3 sequence is 13 residues long. A single record per CDR3 protein comes from TCRdb applying MiXCR to the 5' RACE reads. The top ten hold 18% of the sample, which has some 350,000 distinct CDR3 sequences, 8.7% seen once. The rearrangement uses TRBV29-1 and TRBJ2-3; 10 bases align to TRBD2. The origin of this receptor is a young man who received the YFV17D yellow fever vaccine. This sample comprised PBMCs, obtained on the day of the first yellow fever vaccination. CDR3 sequence (DNA): TGCAGCGGGGGGACTAGCGGCACAGATACGCAGTATTTT. This sequence encodes CSGGTSGTDTQYF.